Listed below are T cell receptor beta chains from one sample, sequenced in a study of T cell changes during pregnancy in multiple sclerosis. The method was immunoSEQ multiplex PCR; TCRdb's version includes in-frame clones alone and lacks a portion of them. The data show 70,000 to 95,000 clones, around 93% seen once. The material was peripheral blood, obtained in the third trimester of pregnancy. The receptors stem from a female donor with multiple sclerosis, enrolled in a pregnancy study. The CDR3 runs from the conserved cysteine through the conserved F or W. D genes are given only for firm matches. Rows give clone size only sometimes, using once, few, many, or a class for an expanded clone.

TRBJ1-1 | . | TRBD1 | TRBV5-6 | TGTGCCAGCAGCTTGGGTGGGACAGGGGGCGCCCAAGCTTTCTTT | CASSLGGTGGAQAFF
TRBJ2-5 | . | TRBD2 | TRBV29-1 | TGCAGCGTTGAATTGGCTCCGGCGGGGGAGCAGTACTTC | CSVELAPAGEQYF
TRBJ2-1 | once | TRBD2 | TRBV9 | TGTGCCAGCAGCGTATCCGGGACTAGCGGGAGCTCTTCCTACAATGAGCAGTTCTTC | CASSVSGTSGSSSYNEQFF
TRBJ2-3 | . | TRBD2 | TRBV4-3 | TGCGCCAGCAGCCAGGGACTAGCGGACACAGATACGCAGTATTTT | CASSQGLADTDTQYF
TRBJ2-7 | . | TRBD1 | TRBV5-4 | TGTGCCAGCAGCTCCACCGGGACAGAATACGAGCAGTACTTC | CASSSTGTEYEQYF
TRBJ2-2 | . | . | TRBV15 | TGTGCCACCGGGGACACCCCCGGGGAGCTGTTTTTT | CATGDTPGELFF
TRBJ2-2 | . | TRBD1 | TRBV27 | TGTGCCAGCAGTTTCTCCGGGACAGGGACCACCGGGGAGCTGTTTTTT | CASSFSGTGTTGELFF
TRBJ1-2 | . | . | TRBV6-1 | TGTGCCAGCAGTGAAATTGGAACAGGGTTATATGGCTACACCTTC | CASSEIGTGLYGYTF
TRBJ2-5 | . | . | TRBV10-1 | TGCGCCAGCAGGATCCCCGGGGAGACCCAGTACTTC | CASRIPGETQYF
TRBJ2-3 | . | TRBD1 | TRBV7-2 | TGTGCCAGCAGCTCGCGGACAGGGGGCACAGATACGCAGTATTTT | CASSSRTGGTDTQYF
TRBJ2-3 | . | TRBD1 | TRBV28 | TGTGCCAGCAGTGGGACAGGGAGAACCTATACGCAGTATTTT | CASSGTGRTYTQYF
TRBJ1-1 | . | . | TRBV11-2 | TGTGCCAGCAGCTTAGGTAGCAGCCCGAACACTGAAGCTTTCTTT | CASSLGSSPNTEAFF
TRBJ2-3 | . | . | TRBV7-9 | TGTGCCAGCAGCTTAGGTGACCCCCAGGGGAAAAGGGGCACAGATACGCAGTATTTT | CASSLGDPQGKRGTDTQYF
TRBJ2-7 | . | TRBD1 | TRBV9 | TGTGCCAGCAGCGTAGGGACAGGGCCCTACGAGCAGTACTTC | CASSVGTGPYEQYF
TRBJ1-1 | . | . | TRBV6-5 | TGTGCCAGCAGCATAACAGGGTACGACACTGAAGCTTTCTTT | CASSITGYDTEAFF
TRBJ2-2 | . | TRBD2 | TRBV30 | TGTGCCTGGAGTGTAGGGACTAGCGGGAGCGCGTACACCGGGGAGCTGTTTTTT | CAWSVGTSGSAYTGELFF
TRBJ1-1 | . | . | TRBV10-3 | TGTGCCATCAGTGAGGCCAGGGGGAACACTGAAGCTTTCTTT | CAISEARGNTEAFF
TRBJ2-7 | . | TRBD2 | TRBV29-1 | TGCAGCGCTGAAGGGGTAGCGGGAGGGTCCGGCTACGAGCAGTACTTC | CSAEGVAGGSGYEQYF
TRBJ1-1 | . | . | TRBV6-4 | TGTGCCAGCAGTGTAGAGGGCTGGAGCACTGAAGCTTTCTTT | CASSVEGWSTEAFF
TRBJ2-7 | . | . | TRBV7-9 | TGTGCCAGCAGCTTGCCTGACGGGAGCTCCTACGAGCAGTACTTC | CASSLPDGSSYEQYF
TRBJ2-3 | . | TRBD2 | TRBV27 | TGTGCCAGCAGTTCGGGACTAGCGGGAGTAGGGGGCACAGATACGCAGTATTTT | CASSSGLAGVGGTDTQYF
TRBJ2-7 | once | . | TRBV10-3 | TGTGCCATCAGTGAGTCGGGAGTTAACTCCTACGAGCAGTACTTC | CAISESGVNSYEQYF
TRBJ2-1 | . | TRBD2 | TRBV5-6 | TGTGCCAGCAGCTGGCGGGGGGTTCCCTACAATGAGCAGTTCTTC | CASSWRGVPYNEQFF
TRBJ1-2 | . | . | TRBV4-2 | TGTGCCAGCAGCCAAGATTCCGGGACACTTATACGAGGCTACACCTTC | CASSQDSGTLIRGYTF
TRBJ2-7 | . | . | TRBV10-3 | TGTGCCATCAGGCGGCCCGGGTCACAGGCAAACTCCTACGAGCAGTACTTC | CAIRRPGSQANSYEQYF
TRBJ2-1 | . | TRBD2 | TRBV10-3 | TGTGCCGCGCGAGCGGGAGGTTCCTACAATGAGCAGTTCTTC | CAARAGGSYNEQFF
TRBJ2-7 | . | . | TRBV28 | TGTGCCAGCAGTTTCGGCGGGGAGCAGTACTTC | CASSFGGEQYF
TRBJ2-7 | . | TRBD2 | TRBV7-9 | TGTGCCAGCAGCCCATCGGGACTAGTTACCTACGAGCAGTACTTC | CASSPSGLVTYEQYF
TRBJ2-5 | . | TRBD1 | TRBV2 | TGTGCCAGCCTTCTTTTAGGGGGCCAGGAGACCCAGTACTTC | CASLLLGGQETQYF
TRBJ1-2 | . | . | TRBV19 | TGTGCCAGTAGTATAGGTGCCGGGGATGGCTACACCTTC | CASSIGAGDGYTF
TRBJ2-1 | . | . | TRBV4-1 | TGCGCCAGCAGCCAAGGGGAGGCGCCGAGCTCCTACAATGAGCAGTTCTTC | CASSQGEAPSSYNEQFF
TRBJ2-5 | . | TRBD2 | TRBV29-1 | TGCAGCTCTAAAGCGGGAGTAGAGACCCAGTACTTC | CSSKAGVETQYF
TRBJ2-7 | . | TRBD1 | TRBV15 | TGTGCCACCAGCGCCGGTCGGGGAACAGGGGGGATCTACGAGCAGTACTTC | CATSAGRGTGGIYEQYF
TRBJ2-7 | . | TRBD1 | TRBV4-2 | TGTGCCAGCAGCCAAGATAGGGGACAGGGTTTCGAGCAGTACTTC | CASSQDRGQGFEQYF
TRBJ2-7 | . | . | TRBV7-9 | TGTGCCAGCAGCCAAGGGGCAGGGGAATACTCCTACGAGCAGTACTTC | CASSQGAGEYSYEQYF
TRBJ2-3 | . | . | TRBV5-1 | TGCGCCAGCAAGGGGGGGGCCGGGGGTTTGGATACGCAGTATTTT | CASKGGAGGLDTQYF
TRBJ2-1 | . | TRBD2 | TRBV5-1 | TGCGCCAGCAGCTTCGGGCTAGCGGGAGTAGACGAGCAGTTCTTC | CASSFGLAGVDEQFF
TRBJ2-5 | . | TRBD1 | TRBV5-4 | TGTGCCAGCAGCTCCGACAGGGGCCTACAAGAGACCCAGTACTTC | CASSSDRGLQETQYF
TRBJ2-1 | . | TRBD1 | TRBV9 | TGTGCCAGCAGCGATTCCGGACAGGCGTACAATGAGCAGTTCTTC | CASSDSGQAYNEQFF
TRBJ1-1 | . | . | TRBV7-3 | TGTGCCAGCAGCCCTAGGGGCAGGACTGAAGCTTTCTTT | CASSPRGRTEAFF
TRBJ2-5 | . | TRBD2 | TRBV28 | TGTGCCTCTCAGACTAGCGTCGAGACCCAGTACTTC | CASQTSVETQYF
TRBJ1-1 | . | . | TRBV5-4 | TGTGCCAGCACACCAGGGCATGTAATGAACACTGAAGCTTTCTTT | CASTPGHVMNTEAFF
TRBJ2-5 | . | . | TRBV19 | TGTGCCAGTAGTATAGGGGGCCTAGTGTCCAGAGAGACCCAGTACTTC | CASSIGGLVSRETQYF
TRBJ2-7 | . | TRBD2 | TRBV7-9 | TGTGCCAGCAGCTCGCTAGCGGGAGGGCCGGGAGAGCAGTACTTC | CASSSLAGGPGEQYF
TRBJ2-5 | . | . | TRBV9 | TGTGCCGGCAGCGGTACGGGGAGGGAGACCCAGTACTTC | CAGSGTGRETQYF
TRBJ1-5 | . | . | TRBV5-6 | TGTGCCAGCAGCTTTTCCGGGGTTCAGCCCCAGCATTTT | CASSFSGVQPQHF
TRBJ2-3 | . | . | TRBV6-4 | TGTGCCAGCAGGGGACATCCGGCGGGAGATACGCAGTATTTT | CASRGHPAGDTQYF
TRBJ2-7 | . | . | TRBV9 | TGTGCCAGCAGCGTAGGGGGCCTGGGGGAGCAGTACTTC | CASSVGGLGEQYF
TRBJ2-7 | . | . | TRBV7-8 | TGTGCCAGCAGCTTAGGCACCCGGGCCTACGAGCAGTACTTC | CASSLGTRAYEQYF
TRBJ1-1 | . | . | TRBV30 | TGTGCCTGGAGTCAGTATTATGGCGCACGGGGGGCAGCCAACACTGAAGCTTTCTTT | CAWSQYYGARGAANTEAFF
TRBJ2-2 | once | TRBD1 | TRBV4-1 | TGCGCCAGCAGCCAAGGGGTGACAGGGCCCACCGGGGAGCTGTTTTTT | CASSQGVTGPTGELFF
TRBJ2-5 | once | . | TRBV6-1 | TGTGCCAGCCGCGGGTGGGGAGAAGAGACCCAGTACTTC | CASRGWGEETQYF
TRBJ2-3 | . | TRBD2 | TRBV4-1 | TGCGCCAGCAGCCGGCAAGGCGGGAGCGGAGATACGCAGTATTTT | CASSRQGGSGDTQYF
TRBJ2-5 | . | TRBD2 | TRBV28 | TGTGCCAGCAGTTTACAGCGGGGTTTACAAGAGACCCAGTACTTC | CASSLQRGLQETQYF
TRBJ2-7 | . | . | TRBV7-2 | TGTGCCAGCAGCTTCCCCGGGACTTACCTTCCCTACGAGCAGTACTTC | CASSFPGTYLPYEQYF
TRBJ2-7 | . | . | TRBV19 | TGTGCCAGTAGTATTTTCCCGGGAGAGCAGTACTTC | CASSIFPGEQYF
TRBJ2-1 | few | . | TRBV14 | TGTGCCAGCAGCCTCCTAAAATTCCTTTCGGACAATGAGCAGTTCTTC | CASSLLKFLSDNEQFF
TRBJ2-5 | . | . | TRBV7-9 | TGTGCCAGCAGCTACCTCCACGGGAATCAAGAGACCCAGTACTTC | CASSYLHGNQETQYF
TRBJ2-1 | . | TRBD1 | TRBV5-1 | TGCGCCAGCAGCTTTGGACAGGGGGGGTACAATGAGCAGTTCTTC | CASSFGQGGYNEQFF
TRBJ2-7 | once | . | TRBV6-6 | TGTGCCAGCAGTTACTCCCCCTCACACTACGAGCAGTACTTC | CASSYSPSHYEQYF